This TCR beta chain was recovered during a study of breast tumors, draining lymph nodes, adjacent tissues. Axillary draining lymph nodes of breast cancer patients supplied the node samples. This clonotype was detected ten times or more. TCRdb itself ran the multiplex PCR reads through MiXCR, one entry per CDR3 protein. The sample lists about 170,000 distinct CDR3 sequences, 33% occurring once. This sequence was found in a female donor with breast cancer. Some clones in this sample may be carry-over from other donors' samples. The sequencing sample was made of axillary lymph node tissue.

The CDR3 spells CASSRQGTGELFF. In DNA, the CDR3 is TGTGCCAGCAGTCGACAGGGAACCGGGGAGCTGTTTTTT. The rearrangement uses TRBV12-3 or TRBV12-4 and TRBJ2-2, with 7 positions matching TRBD1. The CDR3 contains 13 residues. After removal of 5 bases from V and 5 bases from J, the junction contained 2 bases not matched to a gene.